This T cell receptor beta chain was observed in a study of T cell clonality in common variable immunodeficiency. General study findings and limits: In common variable immunodeficiency, TCR beta chains reportedly carried fewer deletions and N-nucleotide insertions.

Profiling relied on immunoSEQ multiplex PCR, and the TCRdb table lists in-frame clones only, not all of them. The sample includes around 30,000 clones, none of them occurring once. This clone was detected only a few times. Its antigen remains unknown. The read is 3 residues too short to cover the CDR3 end, so that end is filled in from the germline J gene. Between the trimmed V and J ends, which lost 3 bases and 0 bases, there was a span of 23 bases. The CDR3 is made up of 20 amino acids. The chain uses TRBV23-1 and TRBJ1-4, with D possibly being TRBD1 (6 bases). TRBV23-1 qualifies as an ORF whose function is uncertain. Sequenced sample: peripheral blood mononuclear cells. The sequence was collected from a human donor with common variable immunodeficiency. The DNA read from the CDR3 is TGCGCCAGCAGTCAGTCACCCCCGACAGGCCTACTTGCAACTAATGAAAAA. Protein product: CASSQSPPTGLLATNEK. The complete CDR3 protein is CASSQSPPTGLLATNEKLFF.